These 24 T cell receptor beta chains were sequenced from one sample in a study of beta chain features in type 1 diabetes. The authors reverse transcribed all of the isolated RNA, so sequencing captured expressed TCRB transcripts. Libraries were prepared by immunoSEQ multiplex PCR; TCRdb keeps only in-frame clonotypes and omits some of them. The table records fewer than 900,000 clones, 15% to 20% of them present only once. The sample consisted of naive CD4+ T cells from blood. Source of these receptors: a woman between 18 and 30 years old in good health.

V and J are TRBV4-2 and TRBJ2-1; 9 bases agree with TRBD2. Trimming cost V 5 bases and J 4 bases; bases outside gene matches: 9. Germline-derived CDR1 and CDR2 are LGHNA and YNFKEQ. The CDR3 is 16 residues long. The DNA for the CDR3 is TGTGCCAGCAGCTTGGATGGACTAGCGAATTACAATGAGCAGTTCTTC. Translation gives CASSLDGLANYNEQFF.

This clone was observed a handful of times. V and J are TRBV4-2 and TRBJ1-1; the D gene is possibly TRBD1 (6 bases). Trimming removed 1 base at V and 2 bases at J, with 17 bases between. CDR1 LGHNA and CDR2 YNFKEQ come from the germline V gene. CDR3 length: 17 residues. The CDR3 region has the DNA TGTGCCAGCAGCCAAGTGCAGGGCCAAGGGGGTAACACTGAAGCTTTCTTT. The encoded protein is CASSQVQGQGGNTEAFF.

The chain couples TRBV27 to TRBJ2-5, with 8 bases matching TRBD1. V shed 5 bases, J shed 5 bases, and the junction held 7 bases outside the gene matches. The CDR3 contains 14 residues. Germline lookup yields CDR1 MNHEY and CDR2 SMNVEV (reference sequence). CDR3 sequence (DNA): TGTGCCAGCAGTCAGCAGGGGGCGCGGGAGACCCAGTACTTC. This encodes CASSQQGARETQYF.

The V gene is TRBV29-1, the J gene TRBJ2-5, with D possibly TRBD1 on 6 matching bases. This CDR3 spans 13 amino acids. Germline values: CDR1 SQVTM, CDR2 ANQGSEA. V was shortened by 4 bases and J by 4 bases, with 13 bases between the two germline ends. The CDR3 nucleotides read TGCAGCGTTGGGAGATACAGGGCAGAGACCCAGTACTTC. Its translation is CSVGRYRAETQYF. Supplemented by reference TRBV29-1 and TRBJ2-5, the full variable domain reads SAVISQKPSRDICQRGTSLTIQCQVDSQVTMMFWYRQQPGQSLTLIATANQGSEATYESGFVIDKFPISRPNLTFSTLTVSNMSPEDSSIYLCSVGRYRAETQYFGPGTRLLVL.

This clone was seen a few times. The sample has other DNA sequences that encode this CDR3 too. The chain joins TRBV27 to TRBJ1-5, with a possible D match to TRBD1 (6 bases). Germline CDR1 is MNHEY and CDR2 is SMNVEV (reference sequence). The CDR3 runs to 14 residues. The V gene lost 0 bases and the J gene lost 4 bases, with 7 bases spanning the gap. CDR3 sequence: CASSLSGGNQPQHF. The DNA of the CDR3 is TGTGCCAGCAGTTTATCAGGGGGGAATCAGCCCCAGCATTTT.

V usage is TRBV5-4 and J usage is TRBJ2-5, with D tentatively TRBD1 (8 bases). This CDR3 is 17 amino acids long. The V gene lost 0 bases and the J gene lost 5 bases, with 20 bases spanning the gap. CDR1 and CDR2 from the germline V gene are SGHNT and YYREEE (reference sequence). The chain's CDR3 is CASSLAGLGQGDETQYF. The CDR3 DNA follows: TGTGCCAGCAGCTTGGCAGGACTAGGACAGGGCGATGAGACCCAGTACTTC. The full variable domain, in which reference TRBV5-4 and TRBJ2-5 provide the parts outside the CDR3, is ETGVTQSPTHLIKTRGQQVTLRCSSQSGHNTVSWYQQALGQGPQFIFQYYREEENGRGNFPPRFSGLQFPNYSSELNVNALELDDSALYLCASSLAGLGQGDETQYFGPGTRLLVL.

For the CDR3, the DNA is TGTGCCAGCAGCTTTGATGCTGCGACTCCCCACAATGAGCAGTTCTTC. This sequence encodes CASSFDAATPHNEQFF. The chain uses TRBV5-4 and TRBJ2-1; unclear D gene. V was cut by 2 bases and J by 5 bases, with 17 bases left in between. The CDR3 extends over 16 amino acids. CDR1 is SGHNT, CDR2 YYREEE, per germline (reference sequence). Complete variable domain (other parts from reference TRBV5-4 and TRBJ2-1): ETGVTQSPTHLIKTRGQQVTLRCSSQSGHNTVSWYQQALGQGPQFIFQYYREEENGRGNFPPRFSGLQFPNYSSELNVNALELDDSALYLCASSFDAATPHNEQFFGPGTRLTVL.

The chain couples TRBV10-3 to TRBJ2-2; D uncertain. Germline CDR1 and CDR2: ENHRY and SYGVKD. The CDR3 length is 15 residues. The germline V and J ends were trimmed by 8 bases and 0 bases, with 13 bases remaining between them. DNA for the CDR3: TGTGCCATCGGTAGTTTGACGGCGAACACCGGGGAGCTGTTTTTT. It encodes CAIGSLTANTGELFF.

As regards this clone: Other DNA sequences in this sample translate to the same CDR3. This rearrangement joins TRBV28 to TRBJ1-5; 8 bases fit TRBD1. Trimming took 5 bases from V and 2 from J; bases not matched to a gene: 5. The CDR3 is 15 residues long. CDR1 is MDHEN and CDR2 is SYDVKM in the germline V gene. In nucleotides, the CDR3 is TGTGCCAGCAGTCTTGGGACAGGAGGCAATCAGCCCCAGCATTTT. It encodes CASSLGTGGNQPQHF. The full variable domain, rest sourced from reference TRBV28 and TRBJ1-5, is DVKVTQSSRYLVKRTGEKVFLECVQDMDHENMFWYRQDPGLGLRLIYFSYDVKMKEKGDIPEGYSVSREKKERFSLILESASTNQTSMYLCASSLGTGGNQPQHFGDGTRLSIL.

This clone was counted between two and nine times. CDR3 DNA sequence: TGCGCCAGCAGCTTGGCGGGTATGCAAGAGACCCAGTACTTC. Protein product: CASSLAGMQETQYF. The V and J genes are TRBV5-1 and TRBJ2-5; no clear D gene. This CDR3 is built from 14 residues. Trimming cost V 0 bases and J 2 bases, with 8 bases left between them. In germline, CDR1 is SGHRS, CDR2 YFSETQ. Based on the CDR3 plus reference TRBV5-1 and TRBJ2-5, the full variable domain is KAGVTQTPRYLIKTRGQQVTLSCSPISGHRSVSWYQQTPGQGLQFLFEYFSETQRNKGNFPGRFSGRQFSNSRSEMNVSTLELGDSALYLCASSLAGMQETQYFGPGTRLLVL.

This clone occurred a few times. This chain links TRBV7-8 with TRBJ2-7; 7 positions agree with TRBD1. The CDR3 sequence is 13 residues long. The germline V gene has CDR1 SGHVS and CDR2 FQNEAQ. Trimming removed 5 bases from V and 0 bases from J; junction bases left unmatched: 1. The CDR3 sequence is CASSRDSSYEQYF. Here the CDR3 DNA reads TGTGCCAGCAGCCGGGACAGCTCCTACGAGCAGTACTTC.

The chain employs TRBV6-1 and TRBJ2-3, with TRBD2 as a possible D gene (6 bases). Germline V gene sequence: CDR1 MNHNS, CDR2 SASEGT. V dropped 6 bases and J dropped 0 bases, with 13 bases sitting between them. CDR3 size: 15 residues. The CDR3 here is CASRRVGLSTDTQYF. The CDR3 DNA reads TGTGCCAGCAGGCGGGTGGGACTTAGCACAGATACGCAGTATTTT.

The rearrangement uses TRBV5-6 and TRBJ1-1; no clear D gene. The V end lost 1 base, the J end lost 1 base, and 11 bases lay between the germline ends. The germline gives CDR1 SGHDT, CDR2 YYEEEE. The CDR3 is made up of 15 amino acids. This chain's CDR3 is CASSLMEVQNTEAFF. For the CDR3, the DNA is TGTGCCAGCAGCTTGATGGAGGTCCAGAACACTGAAGCTTTCTTT.

This clone was observed a handful of times. This chain links TRBV21-1 with TRBJ2-3; whether TRBD2, the table's D call, matches the DNA was not checked. TRBV21-1 is a known pseudogene. There are 13 residues in the CDR3. CDR3 nucleotides: TGTGCCAGCAGCAAATGTGGCGGGGTAACGCAGTATTTT. Residues: CASSKCGGVTQYF.

This clone showed up just a few times. This chain uses TRBV28 with TRBJ1-2, with 11 bases matching TRBD1. From germline, CDR1 is MDHEN and CDR2 SYDVKM. After removal of 5 bases from V and 3 bases from J, the junction contained 2 bases not matched to a gene. This CDR3 comprises 14 residues. As DNA, the CDR3 is TGTGCCAGCAGTCCGGGACAGGGGGACTATGGCTACACCTTC. Protein: CASSPGQGDYGYTF.

The chain carries TRBV11-2 and TRBJ1-1, with D possibly TRBD1 on 5 matching bases. V dropped 8 bases and J dropped 0 bases, with 10 bases sitting between them. Germline CDR1 is SGHAT and CDR2 is FQNNGV. The CDR3 consists of 13 residues. CDR3 sequence (DNA): TGTGCCAGCTGTGGGGGAATGAACACTGAAGCTTTCTTT. Translated, it gives CASCGGMNTEAFF.

This chain uses TRBV7-2 with TRBJ1-1, with 7 bases matching TRBD1. CDR3 length equals 11 residues. The trim removed 0 bases at V and 14 bases at J, leaving 3 bases unmatched. Per germline, CDR1 SGHTA and CDR2 FQGNSA. The chain's CDR3 is CASSLAQGVFF. The CDR3 DNA follows: TGTGCCAGCAGCTTAGCTCAGGGGGTCTTCTTT.

The V and J genes are TRBV9 and TRBJ1-2; TRBD1 matches at 9 bases. The V gene end was trimmed by 4 bases and the J gene end by 0 bases; junction bases not matched to a gene: 13. This CDR3 comprises 18 residues. Germline V gives CDR1 SGDLS, CDR2 YYNGEE. The CDR3 DNA reads as TGTGCCAGCAGCCCGAGAGGGGGACAGGGCCGTTCTAACTATGGCTACACCTTC. It yields the protein CASSPRGGQGRSNYGYTF.

The sample holds a few counts of this clone. The chain carries TRBV7-9 and TRBJ2-2; no clear D. In germline, CDR1 is SEHNR, CDR2 FQNEAQ (reference sequence). The CDR3 covers 10 residues. V lost 7 bases and J 6 bases, leaving 3 bases between the germline ends. DNA for the CDR3: TGTGCCAGCAAGCCCGGGGAGCTGTTTTTT. Residues: CASKPGELFF.

V gene TRBV7-9 combines with J gene TRBJ1-2; D is ambiguous. Deletions cut 6 bases from V and 2 bases from J, with 4 bases between. The CDR3 is made up of 11 amino acids. The germline CDR1 and CDR2 sequences are SEHNR and FQNEAQ (reference sequence). CDR3: CASRKNYGYTF. In DNA form, the CDR3 reads TGTGCCAGCAGAAAGAACTATGGCTACACCTTC.

CDR3 nucleotides: TGTGCCAGCAGCAAGATAGCGGGATCGTTCAATGAGCAGTTCTTC. Translated: CASSKIAGSFNEQFF. The chain employs TRBV21-1 and TRBJ2-1; no check of the table's D call, TRBD2, against the DNA was made. TRBV21-1 is labeled a pseudogene. The CDR3 is 15 residues long.

This clone was seen more than once but under ten times. The chain recombines TRBV5-1 with TRBJ2-5; TRBD2 matches at 8 bases. With V trimmed by 1 base and J by 2 bases, 10 bases remained unmatched. Germline loops: CDR1 SGHRS, CDR2 YFSETQ. The CDR3 runs to 17 residues. The CDR3 reads CASSLFAGGVGQETQYF. The CDR3 nucleotides read TGCGCCAGCAGCTTGTTTGCGGGAGGAGTAGGTCAAGAGACCCAGTACTTC.

This chain joins TRBV28 and TRBJ2-1; 9 bases map to TRBD1. In germline, CDR1 is MDHEN, CDR2 SYDVKM. Unmatched junction bases numbered 7, after V lost 5 bases and J lost 5 bases. The CDR3 covers 15 residues. CDR3 amino acids: CASSNSGQGNNEQFF. In nucleotides, the CDR3 is TGTGCCAGCAGTAACTCGGGACAGGGTAACAATGAGCAGTTCTTC. Looking up the rest from reference TRBV28 and TRBJ2-1 gives the full variable domain: DVKVTQSSRYLVKRTGEKVFLECVQDMDHENMFWYRQDPGLGLRLIYFSYDVKMKEKGDIPEGYSVSREKKERFSLILESASTNQTSMYLCASSNSGQGNNEQFFGPGTRLTVL.

This clone was detected only a few times. This specimen includes other DNA sequences encoding the same CDR3. This chain joins TRBV29-1 and TRBJ2-1, with D tentatively TRBD2 (6 bases). CDR3 length: 13 residues. With 3 bases removed from V and 7 bases from J, the gap between germline ends came to 13 bases. Germline V gene lookup returns CDR1 SQVTM and CDR2 ANQGSEA. CDR3 nucleotides: TGCAGCGTTGACTCGCGAGGAGGGAATGAGCAGTTCTTC. Protein product: CSVDSRGGNEQFF.